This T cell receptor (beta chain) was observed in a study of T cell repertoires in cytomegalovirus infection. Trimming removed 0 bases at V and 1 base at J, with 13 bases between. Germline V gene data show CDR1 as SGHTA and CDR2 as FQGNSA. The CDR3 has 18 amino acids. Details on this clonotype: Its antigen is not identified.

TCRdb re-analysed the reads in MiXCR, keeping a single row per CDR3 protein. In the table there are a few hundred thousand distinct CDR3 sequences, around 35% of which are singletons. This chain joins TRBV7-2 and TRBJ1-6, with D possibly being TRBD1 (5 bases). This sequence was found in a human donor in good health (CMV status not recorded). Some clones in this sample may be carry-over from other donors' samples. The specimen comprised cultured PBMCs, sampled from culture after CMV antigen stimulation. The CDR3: CASSLALRGSSYNSPLHF. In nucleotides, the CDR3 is TGTGCCAGCAGCTTAGCGCTCCGGGGGTCGTCCTATAATTCACCCCTCCACTTT. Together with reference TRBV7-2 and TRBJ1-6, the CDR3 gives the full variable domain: GAGVSQSPSNKVTEKGKDVELRCDPISGHTALYWYRQSLGQGLEFLIYFQGNSAPDKSGLPSDRFSAERTGGSVSTLTIQRTQQEDSAVYLCASSLALRGSSYNSPLHFGNGTRLTVT.